The clone carrying this TCR beta chain was counted only a few times. This entry belongs to a study of shared clonotypes between healthy human individuals. Generated by immunoSEQ multiplex PCR, the TCRdb table keeps only in-frame clones and is missing some. In the table there are around 720,000 clones, around four fifths of which are singletons. This CDR3 region has 15 residues. Germline V gene sequence: CDR1 SNHLY, CDR2 FYNNEI. J lost 2 bases, V lost 4 bases, and 2 bases had no gene match. This chain joins TRBV2 and TRBJ1-5, with 10 bases that match TRBD1. The sequence was obtained from a woman aged 25-40 years in good health. The material sequenced was memory CD4+ T cells sorted from blood. The subset: CD45RA-negative fraction. The CDR3 coding sequence is TGTGCCAGCAGTGGGGACAGGGGCGGCAATCAGCCCCAGCATTTT. This translates into CASSGDRGGNQPQHF.